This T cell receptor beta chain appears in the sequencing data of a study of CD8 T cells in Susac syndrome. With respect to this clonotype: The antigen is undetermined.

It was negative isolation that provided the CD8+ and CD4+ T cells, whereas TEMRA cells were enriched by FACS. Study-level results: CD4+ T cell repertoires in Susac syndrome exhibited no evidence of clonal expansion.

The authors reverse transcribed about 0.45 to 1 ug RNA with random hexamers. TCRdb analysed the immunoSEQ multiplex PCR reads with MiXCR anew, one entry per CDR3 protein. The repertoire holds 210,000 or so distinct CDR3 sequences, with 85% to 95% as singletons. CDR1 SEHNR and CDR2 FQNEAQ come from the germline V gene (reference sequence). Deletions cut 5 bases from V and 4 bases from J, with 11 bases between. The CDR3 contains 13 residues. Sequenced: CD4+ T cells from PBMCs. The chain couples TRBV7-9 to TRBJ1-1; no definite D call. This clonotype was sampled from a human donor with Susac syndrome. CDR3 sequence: CASSPSFGTEAFF. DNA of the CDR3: TGTGCCAGCAGCCCGAGTTTCGGCACTGAAGCTTTCTTT.